This T cell receptor (beta chain) originates from a study of CD8 T cells in Susac syndrome. The patients serving as multiple sclerosis controls were treatment-naive. They had stable or active relapsing-remitting disease and fulfilled revised McDonald criteria. Random hexamers were used to reverse transcribe about 0.5 to 1 ug of RNA. TCRdb re-called the immunoSEQ multiplex PCR reads with MiXCR, one entry per CDR3 protein. The sample carries some 260,000 distinct CDR3 sequences, 70% to 90% recorded once. Trimming pared 5 bases from V and 3 bases from J, leaving 16 bases between. The CDR3 has 15 residues.

The J gene is TRBJ1-1, the V gene TRBV12-3 or TRBV12-4; possible D gene TRBD1, 5 bases. The sequencing input was CD8+ T cells from PBMCs. This sequence was found in a human donor with multiple sclerosis. In DNA form, the CDR3 reads TGTGCCAGCAGTCCCCCGGGACTAAGGGACACTGAAGCTTTCTTT. It translates to CASSPPGLRDTEAFF.